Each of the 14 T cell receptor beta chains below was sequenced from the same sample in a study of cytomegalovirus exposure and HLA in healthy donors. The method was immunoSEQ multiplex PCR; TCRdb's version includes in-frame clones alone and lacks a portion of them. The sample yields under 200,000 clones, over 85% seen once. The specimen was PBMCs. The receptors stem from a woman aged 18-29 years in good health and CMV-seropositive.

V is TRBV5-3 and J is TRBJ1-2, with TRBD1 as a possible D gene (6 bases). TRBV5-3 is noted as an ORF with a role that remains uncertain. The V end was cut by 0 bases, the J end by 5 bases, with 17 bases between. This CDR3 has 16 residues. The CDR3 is CARSLAEVGGGYGYTF. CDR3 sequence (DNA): TGTGCCAGAAGCTTGGCCGAAGTTGGGGGCGGGTATGGCTACACCTTC.

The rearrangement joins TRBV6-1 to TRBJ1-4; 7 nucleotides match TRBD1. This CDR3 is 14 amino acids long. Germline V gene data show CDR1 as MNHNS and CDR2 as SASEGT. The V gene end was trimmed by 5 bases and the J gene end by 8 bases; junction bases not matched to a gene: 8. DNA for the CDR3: TGTGCCAGCAGTTCGACAGGGTACGACGAAAAACTGTTTTTT. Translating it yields CASSSTGYDEKLFF.

The DNA of the CDR3 is TGTGCCAGCAGCTTATCCGGGACTAGCGGCCCACTAGCCAAAAACATTCAGTACTTC. Translation: CASSLSGTSGPLAKNIQYF. The chain carries TRBV9 and TRBJ2-4; 11 bases map to TRBD2. The CDR3 contains 19 residues. The germline V gene encodes CDR1 SGDLS and CDR2 YYNGEE. V lost 4 bases to trimming and J lost 0 bases; unmatched junction nucleotides: 12.

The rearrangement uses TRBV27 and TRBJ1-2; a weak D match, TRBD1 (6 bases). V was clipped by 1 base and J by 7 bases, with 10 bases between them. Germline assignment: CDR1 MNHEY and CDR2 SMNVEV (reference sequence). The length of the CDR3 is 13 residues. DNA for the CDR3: TGTGCCAGCAGTTTATTCGGGGGGGCTGGCTACACCTTC. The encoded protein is CASSLFGGAGYTF.

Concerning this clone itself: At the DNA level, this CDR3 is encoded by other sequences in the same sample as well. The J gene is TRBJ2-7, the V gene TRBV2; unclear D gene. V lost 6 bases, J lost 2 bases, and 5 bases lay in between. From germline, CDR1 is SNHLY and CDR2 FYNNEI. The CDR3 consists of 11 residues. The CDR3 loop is CASRTAYEQYF. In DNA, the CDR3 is TGTGCCAGCAGAACAGCCTACGAGCAGTACTTC. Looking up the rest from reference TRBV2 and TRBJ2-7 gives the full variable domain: EPEVTQTPSHQVTQMGQEVILRCVPISNHLYFYWYRQILGQKVEFLVSFYNNEISEKSEIFDDQFSVERPDGSNFTLKIRSTKLEDSAMYFCASRTAYEQYFGPGTRLTVT.

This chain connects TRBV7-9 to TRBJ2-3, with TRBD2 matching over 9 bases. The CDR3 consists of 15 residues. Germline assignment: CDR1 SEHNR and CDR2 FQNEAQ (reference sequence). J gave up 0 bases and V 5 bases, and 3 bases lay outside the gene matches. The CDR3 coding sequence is TGTGCCAGCAGCCCCAGCGGGAGGAGCACAGATACGCAGTATTTT. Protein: CASSPSGRSTDTQYF.

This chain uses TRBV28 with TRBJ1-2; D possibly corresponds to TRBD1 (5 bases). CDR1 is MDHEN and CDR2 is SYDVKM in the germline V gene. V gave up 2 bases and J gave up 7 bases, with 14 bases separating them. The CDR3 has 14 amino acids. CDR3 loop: CASSLDGAQGGYTF. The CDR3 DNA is TGTGCCAGCAGTTTAGACGGAGCGCAGGGTGGCTACACCTTC.

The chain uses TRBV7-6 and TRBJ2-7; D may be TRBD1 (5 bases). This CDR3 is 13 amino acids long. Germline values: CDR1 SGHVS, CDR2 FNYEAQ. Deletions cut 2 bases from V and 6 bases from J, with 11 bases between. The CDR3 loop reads CASSLKGRVEQYF. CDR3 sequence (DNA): TGTGCCAGCAGCTTAAAAGGCAGGGTCGAGCAGTACTTC.

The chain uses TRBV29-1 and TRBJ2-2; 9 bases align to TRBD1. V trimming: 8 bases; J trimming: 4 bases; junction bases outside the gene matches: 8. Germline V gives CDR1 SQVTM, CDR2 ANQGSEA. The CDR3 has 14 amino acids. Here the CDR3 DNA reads TGCAGCACCGCACAGGGGGCAAGCACCGGGGAGCTGTTTTTT. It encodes CSTAQGASTGELFF.

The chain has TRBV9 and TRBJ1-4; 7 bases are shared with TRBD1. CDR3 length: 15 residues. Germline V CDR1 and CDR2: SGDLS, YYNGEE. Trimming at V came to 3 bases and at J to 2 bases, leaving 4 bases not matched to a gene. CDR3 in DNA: TGTGCCAGCAGCGCCCGGACAGGTACTAATGAAAAACTGTTTTTT. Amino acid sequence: CASSARTGTNEKLFF.

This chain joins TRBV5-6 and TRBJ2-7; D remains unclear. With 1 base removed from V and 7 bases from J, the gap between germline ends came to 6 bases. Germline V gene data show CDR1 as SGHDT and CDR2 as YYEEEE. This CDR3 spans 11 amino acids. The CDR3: CASSLTREQYF. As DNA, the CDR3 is TGTGCCAGCAGCTTGACGCGGGAGCAGTACTTC.

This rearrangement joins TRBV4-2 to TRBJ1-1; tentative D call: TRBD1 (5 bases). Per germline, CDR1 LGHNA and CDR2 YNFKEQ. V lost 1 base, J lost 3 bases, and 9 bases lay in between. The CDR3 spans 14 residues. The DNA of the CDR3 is TGTGCCAGCAGCCAAGGTGGGACTGACACTGAAGCTTTCTTT. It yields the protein CASSQGGTDTEAFF.

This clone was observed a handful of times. For the CDR3, the DNA is TGTGCCAGTAGTATAGGCGGCCCTTACAGGGGGCATAACTATGGCTACACCTTC. Its translation: CASSIGGPYRGHNYGYTF. This chain joins TRBV19 and TRBJ1-2; 9 nucleotides align to TRBD1. The ends lost 1 base at V and 1 base at J; junction bases unmatched: 10. The CDR3 length is 18 residues. Germline assignment: CDR1 LNHDA and CDR2 SQIVND (reference sequence).

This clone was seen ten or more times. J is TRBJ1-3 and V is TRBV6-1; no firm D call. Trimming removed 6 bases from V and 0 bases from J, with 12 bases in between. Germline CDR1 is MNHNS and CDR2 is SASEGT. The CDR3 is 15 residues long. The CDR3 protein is CASRYTEASGNTIYF. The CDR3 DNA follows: TGTGCCAGCAGGTATACTGAGGCCTCTGGAAACACCATATATTTT.